The 17 T cell receptor beta chains below come from one sample, sequenced in a study of radiation and T cells in renal cell carcinoma. Assay: immunoSEQ multiplex PCR; the TCRdb copy retains only in-frame clones and omits some. The table shows around 100,000 clones, with more than 65% occurring only once. Time point of the sample: blood 4 weeks post-SBRT, at nephrectomy. Stated treatment: 15 Gy SBRT to primary tumor, nephrectomy 4 weeks later. Sample: blood, taken from a patient whose treatment included radiotherapy and nephrectomy. The receptors here all came from a man aged 55-75 years with renal cell carcinoma.

The CDR3 DNA reads as TGTGCCAGCAGCTTGACGGGGACAGGGGGCACTGGAAACACCATATATTTT. Protein sequence: CASSLTGTGGTGNTIYF. The chain is built from TRBV7-2 and TRBJ1-3, with 12 bases aligning to TRBD1. The J segment lost 2 bases and the V segment lost 3 bases, leaving 5 bases of the junction unmatched. This CDR3 is 17 amino acids long. Germline values: CDR1 SGHTA, CDR2 FQGNSA.

The chain combines TRBV4-2 with TRBJ2-3; 7 bases line up with TRBD1. Germline-derived CDR1 and CDR2 are LGHNA and YNFKEQ. The CDR3 sequence is 17 residues long. The junction had 6 bases not matched to a gene; V was cut back by 0 bases and J by 0 bases. The CDR3 nucleotides are TGTGCCAGCAGCCAAGATCCCAACAGGGGTAGCACAGATACGCAGTATTTT. Translating gives CASSQDPNRGSTDTQYF.

This chain's CDR3 is CASSGLAGVSYNEQFF. The CDR3 DNA reads TGTGCCAGCAGCGGGCTAGCGGGAGTCTCCTACAATGAGCAGTTCTTC. The J gene is TRBJ2-1, the V gene TRBV9; the match to TRBD2 covers 10 bases. Trimming cost V 3 bases and J 0 bases; bases outside gene matches: 3. CDR3 size: 16 residues. Germline lookup yields CDR1 SGDLS and CDR2 YYNGEE.

This clone has more than one count but fewer than ten. The chain is built from TRBV18 and TRBJ2-7; no clear D gene. CDR1 is KGHSH and CDR2 is LQKENI in the germline V gene. Trimming pared 2 bases from V and 1 base from J, leaving 3 bases between. CDR3 length: 12 amino acids. CDR3 amino acids: CASSPESYEQYF. The CDR3 DNA follows: TGTGCCAGCTCACCAGAGTCCTACGAGCAGTACTTC.

The J gene is TRBJ2-2, the V gene TRBV27, with D tentatively TRBD1 (6 bases). The CDR3 is 15 amino acids. The V end lost 4 bases, the J end lost 5 bases, and 14 bases lay between the germline ends. Germline lookup yields CDR1 MNHEY and CDR2 SMNVEV (reference sequence). The chain's CDR3 is CASSSPNRVTGELFF. In DNA, the CDR3 is TGTGCCAGCAGTTCGCCCAACAGGGTTACCGGGGAGCTGTTTTTT.

V gene TRBV28 combines with J gene TRBJ2-7; D unclear. V lost 3 bases and J 2 bases, leaving 8 bases between the germline ends. The CDR3 spans 13 residues. CDR1 and CDR2 (germline): MDHEN, SYDVKM. The CDR3: CASSFGYAYEQYF. In nucleotides, the CDR3 is TGTGCCAGCAGTTTCGGGTACGCCTACGAGCAGTACTTC.

The chain couples TRBV11-2 to TRBJ2-3, with 7 positions matching TRBD2. This CDR3 contains 15 residues. V lost 2 bases to trimming and J lost 3 bases; unmatched junction nucleotides: 5. CDR1 is SGHAT, CDR2 FQNNGV, per germline. The CDR3, as DNA: TGTGCCAGCAGCTTAAGGCGGGGGTATACAGATACGCAGTATTTT. Encoded protein: CASSLRRGYTDTQYF.

CDR3 region: CAISKREPSYNEQFF. CDR3 sequence (DNA): TGTGCCATCAGCAAGCGGGAGCCCTCCTACAATGAGCAGTTCTTC. The chain combines TRBV10-3 with TRBJ2-1; 8 positions agree with TRBD2. CDR3 length: 15 residues. Germline V CDR1 and CDR2: ENHRY, SYGVKD. V dropped 6 bases and J dropped 0; count of bases not matched to a gene: 4.

This chain joins TRBV5-4 and TRBJ1-5; the match to TRBD1 covers 9 bases. Trimming took 2 bases from V and 4 from J; bases not matched to a gene: 1. The germline gives CDR1 SGHNT, CDR2 YYREEE (reference sequence). The CDR3 totals 14 residues. The DNA for the CDR3 is TGTGCCAGCAGCTTAGGGACAGGGAATCAGCCCCAGCATTTT. It is translated as CASSLGTGNQPQHF.

This clone was detected a few times. The chain recombines TRBV28 with TRBJ1-1, with a tentative D call TRBD1 (6 bases). V was trimmed by 6 bases and J by 3 bases, leaving 14 bases between them. This CDR3 has 14 residues. CDR1 and CDR2 (germline): MDHEN, SYDVKM. CDR3 sequence: CASSLRRGHTEAFF. The CDR3 nucleotides are TGTGCCAGCAGCCTTCGTCGGGGGCACACTGAAGCTTTCTTT.

The genes are TRBV9 and TRBJ2-1; possibly TRBD2 for D (6 bases). The CDR3 has 15 amino acids. Trimming pared 0 bases from V and 7 bases from J, leaving 14 bases between. Germline V gene lookup returns CDR1 SGDLS and CDR2 YYNGEE. The CDR3: CASSVVGGPYNEQFF. CDR3 DNA: TGTGCCAGCAGCGTAGTCGGAGGGCCTTATAATGAGCAGTTCTTC.

The V call is TRBV29-1, the J call TRBJ1-2; the D is unclear. V was clipped by 4 bases and J by 5 bases, with 17 bases between them. This CDR3 has 14 residues. Germline V gene sequence: CDR1 SQVTM, CDR2 ANQGSEA. CDR3 region: CSVVQPDGNYGYTF. CDR3 coding DNA: TGCAGCGTTGTTCAGCCGGATGGGAATTATGGCTACACCTTC.

The V gene is TRBV7-2, the J gene TRBJ2-7; perhaps TRBD1 as D (5 bases). Germline-derived CDR1 and CDR2 are SGHTA and FQGNSA. The CDR3 is 14 residues long. V lost 2 bases and J lost 4, with 12 bases in between. The CDR3 coding sequence is TGTGCCAGCAGCTTATCTACAGGCCGATACGAGCAGTACTTC. It specifies CASSLSTGRYEQYF.

A note on this clone: One end of the junction varies from germline; a read error may be responsible. The CDR3 region is CASGLGQGRDTQYF. The CDR3 region has the DNA TGTGCTAGTGGATTGGGACAGGGGAGAGATACGCAGTATTTT. The chain combines TRBV12-5 with TRBJ2-3; TRBD1 matches 10 bases. Germline values: CDR1 LGHNT, CDR2 FRNRAP. The CDR3 length is 14 residues.

This chain uses TRBV7-9 with TRBJ2-7; 8 bases map to TRBD2. CDR3 length equals 14 residues. The germline CDR1 and CDR2 sequences are SEHNR and FQNEAQ (reference sequence). V was clipped by 7 bases and J by 0 bases; unmatched bases: 5. CDR3 coding DNA: TGTGCCAGCACCCGCAGCGGGAGCTCCTACGAGCAGTACTTC. This translates into CASTRSGSSYEQYF.

V is TRBV18 and J is TRBJ2-3; 8 bases fit TRBD1. The germline V gene has CDR1 KGHSH and CDR2 LQKENI. The CDR3 contains 16 residues. The V segment lost 1 base and the J segment 2 bases; nucleotides outside the gene matches: 5. In nucleotides, the CDR3 is TGTGCCAGCTCACCACAGGCAGGGGGCCCCACAGATACGCAGTATTTT. Translation gives CASSPQAGGPTDTQYF.

The chain uses TRBV7-8 and TRBJ2-1; D call uncertain. The V end lost 2 bases, the J end lost 0 bases, and 11 bases lay between the germline ends. The CDR3 runs 16 residues. In germline, CDR1 is SGHVS, CDR2 FQNEAQ. The CDR3 DNA follows: TGTGCCAGCAGCTTAACCCCTGGTGGCTCCTACAATGAGCAGTTCTTC. This encodes CASSLTPGGSYNEQFF. The full variable domain, rest sourced from reference TRBV7-8 and TRBJ2-1, is GAGVSQSPRYKVAKRGQDVALRCDPISGHVSLFWYQQALGQGPEFLTYFQNEAQLDKSGLPSDRFFAERPEGSVSTLKIQRTQQEDSAVYLCASSLTPGGSYNEQFFGPGTRLTVL.